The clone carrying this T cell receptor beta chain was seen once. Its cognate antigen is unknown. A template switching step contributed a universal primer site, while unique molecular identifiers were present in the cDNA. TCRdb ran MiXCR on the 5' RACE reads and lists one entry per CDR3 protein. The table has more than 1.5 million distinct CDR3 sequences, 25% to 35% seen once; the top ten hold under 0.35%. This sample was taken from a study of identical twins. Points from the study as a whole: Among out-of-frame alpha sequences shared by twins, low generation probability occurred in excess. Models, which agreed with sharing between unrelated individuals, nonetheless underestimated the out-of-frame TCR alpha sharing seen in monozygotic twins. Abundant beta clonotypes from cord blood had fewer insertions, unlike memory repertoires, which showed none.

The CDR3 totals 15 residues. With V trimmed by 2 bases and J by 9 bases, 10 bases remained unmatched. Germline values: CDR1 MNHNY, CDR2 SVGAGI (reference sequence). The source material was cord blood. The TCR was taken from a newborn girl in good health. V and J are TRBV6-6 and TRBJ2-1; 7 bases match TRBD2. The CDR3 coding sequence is TGTGCCAGCAGTTACGGGGTAGCGGGTGCGGGTGAGCAGTTCTTC. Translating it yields CASSYGVAGAGEQFF.